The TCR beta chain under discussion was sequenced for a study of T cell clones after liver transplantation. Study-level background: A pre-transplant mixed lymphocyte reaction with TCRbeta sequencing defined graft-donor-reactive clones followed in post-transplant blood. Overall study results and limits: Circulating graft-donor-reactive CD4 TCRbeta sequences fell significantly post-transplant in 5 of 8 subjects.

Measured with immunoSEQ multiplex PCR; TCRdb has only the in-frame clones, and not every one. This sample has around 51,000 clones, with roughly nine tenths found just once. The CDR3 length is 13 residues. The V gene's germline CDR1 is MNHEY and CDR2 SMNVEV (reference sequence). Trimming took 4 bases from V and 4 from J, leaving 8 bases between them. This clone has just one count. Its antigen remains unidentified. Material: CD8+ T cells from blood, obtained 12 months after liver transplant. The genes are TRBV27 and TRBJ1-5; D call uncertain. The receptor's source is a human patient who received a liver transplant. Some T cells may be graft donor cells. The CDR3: CASSSGVNQPQHF. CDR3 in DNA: TGTGCCAGCAGTTCTGGGGTTAATCAGCCCCAGCATTTT.